One and the same sample provided the 16 T cell receptor beta chains below, sequenced in a study of T cell responses to AZD1222 COVID-19 vaccine. Sequenced by immunoSEQ multiplex PCR; TCRdb stores in-frame clones only, minus some. The sample yields roughly 160,000 clones, 70% to 90% seen once. This sample comprised peripheral blood, obtained 28 days after the second AZD1222 dose. The receptors originated from an adult who received the AZD1222 COVID-19 vaccine.

This sequence joins TRBV6-5 and TRBJ1-1, with a tentative D call TRBD1 (6 bases). The CDR3 extends over 13 amino acids. The germline V and J ends were trimmed by 7 bases and 2 bases, with 11 bases remaining between them. Looked up from germline, CDR1 is MNHEY and CDR2 is SVGAGI. The CDR3 spells CASILQGNTEAFF. In DNA, the CDR3 is TGTGCCAGCATTCTACAGGGTAACACTGAAGCTTTCTTT.

J is TRBJ1-3 and V is TRBV2; maybe TRBD1 (6 bases). Germline loops: CDR1 SNHLY, CDR2 FYNNEI. Trimming left V 7 bases short and J 0 bases short, with 19 bases between. The CDR3 is made up of 17 amino acids. The CDR3 DNA reads TGTGCCAGCAATACGGGGGCAGGACTACTCTCTGGAAACACCATATATTTT. It specifies CASNTGAGLLSGNTIYF.

This chain joins TRBV5-4 and TRBJ2-2, with 7 bases matching TRBD1. This CDR3 has 13 residues. The V gene's germline CDR1 is SGHNT and CDR2 YYREEE (reference sequence). V gave up 4 bases and J gave up 7 bases; unmatched junction bases: 4. The chain's CDR3 is CASSSSGGGELFF. CDR3 nucleotide sequence: TGTGCCAGCAGCAGCTCAGGGGGCGGGGAGCTGTTTTTT. Full variable domain (outside the CDR3, taken from reference TRBV5-4 and TRBJ2-2): ETGVTQSPTHLIKTRGQQVTLRCSSQSGHNTVSWYQQALGQGPQFIFQYYREEENGRGNFPPRFSGLQFPNYSSELNVNALELDDSALYLCASSSSGGGELFFGEGSRLTVL.

The chain couples TRBV5-4 to TRBJ2-7, with TRBD2 matching over 7 bases. This CDR3 is built from 13 residues. Germline CDR1 reads SGHNT; CDR2 reads YYREEE (reference sequence). V was pared by 3 bases and J by 5 bases, with 5 bases of the junction left unmatched. The chain's CDR3 is CASSSGGRNEQYF. In nucleotides, the CDR3 is TGTGCCAGCAGCTCGGGGGGACGGAACGAGCAGTACTTC.

The genes are TRBV10-3 and TRBJ2-2, with 12 nucleotides matching TRBD1. CDR1 and CDR2 (germline): ENHRY, SYGVKD. J lost 1 base, V lost 10 bases, and 4 bases had no gene match. This CDR3 has 15 amino acids. The CDR3 DNA reads TGTGCCACCCGGGACAGGGGGCTGAACACCGGGGAGCTGTTTTTT. This translates into CATRDRGLNTGELFF.

The CDR3 region has the DNA TGTGCCAGCAGTTTACTAGGGAATCAGCCCCAGCATTTT. It codes for CASSLLGNQPQHF. This chain links TRBV27 with TRBJ1-5; D call uncertain. The CDR3 spans 13 residues. The V end was cut by 2 bases, the J end by 4 bases, with 6 bases between. CDR1 and CDR2 from the germline V gene are MNHEY and SMNVEV (reference sequence).

CDR3 residues: CASSLRDGGNQPQHF. The CDR3 nucleotides are TGTGCCAGCAGCTTACGGGACGGAGGCAATCAGCCCCAGCATTTT. The rearrangement uses TRBV7-8 and TRBJ1-5, with D perhaps TRBD1 (5 bases). CDR1 is SGHVS, CDR2 FQNEAQ, per germline. Trimming shortened V by 2 bases and J by 2 bases, and 10 bases separated the two germline ends. CDR3 length: 15 residues.

The rearrangement uses TRBV9 and TRBJ1-2; a possible D gene is TRBD1 (5 bases). The germline gives CDR1 SGDLS, CDR2 YYNGEE. This CDR3 is built from 15 residues. V lost 3 bases, J lost 0 bases, and 12 bases lay in between. DNA of the CDR3: TGTGCCAGCAGCGATTCACAGGATGCTAACTATGGCTACACCTTC. Encoded protein: CASSDSQDANYGYTF.

This clone was observed a single time. The chain is built from TRBV9 and TRBJ1-1; perhaps TRBD1 as D (5 bases). The germline CDR1 and CDR2 sequences are SGDLS and YYNGEE. V lost 3 bases and J 5 bases, leaving 14 bases between the germline ends. This CDR3 has 14 residues. DNA of the CDR3: TGTGCCAGCAGCGCAACCAGGGTGAGGACTGAAGCTTTCTTT. It codes for CASSATRVRTEAFF.

This chain connects TRBV15 to TRBJ2-1; TRBD2 agrees at 15 bases. The CDR3 covers 16 residues. The germline gives CDR1 LNHNV, CDR2 YYDKDF (reference sequence). The V and J ends lost 5 bases and 3 bases, in that order; junction bases with no gene match: 2. The CDR3 DNA reads TGTGCCACCAGCCCGGGACTAGCGGGGGGCTACAATGAGCAGTTCTTC. Encoded protein: CATSPGLAGGYNEQFF.

The V gene is TRBV5-1, the J gene TRBJ1-2; D unclear. Germline V gene data show CDR1 as SGHRS and CDR2 as YFSETQ. There are 10 residues in the CDR3. Trimming removed 4 bases at V and 3 bases at J, with 1 base between. The DNA for the CDR3 is TGCGCCAGCAGCGACTATGGCTACACCTTC. It is translated as CASSDYGYTF.

For the CDR3, the DNA is TGTGCCAGCAGCCCCTACCCGGGACGGAACTATGGCTACACCTTC. It specifies CASSPYPGRNYGYTF. The chain couples TRBV5-6 to TRBJ1-2; D is perhaps TRBD1 (5 bases). The CDR3 sequence is 15 residues long. Germline assignment: CDR1 SGHDT and CDR2 YYEEEE. V shed 4 bases and J shed 2 bases, with 15 bases lying between them.

This clone was detected only once. In DNA, the CDR3 is TGCGCCAGCAGCGGAGGACAGAGGAACACTGAAGCTTTCTTT. This codes for CASSGGQRNTEAFF. This sequence joins TRBV5-1 and TRBJ1-1; D is perhaps TRBD1 (6 bases). From germline, CDR1 is SGHRS and CDR2 YFSETQ. The CDR3 is made up of 14 amino acids. Trimming removed 4 bases at V and 1 base at J, with 11 bases between. Variable domain in full (rest from reference TRBV5-1 and TRBJ1-1): KAGVTQTPRYLIKTRGQQVTLSCSPISGHRSVSWYQQTPGQGLQFLFEYFSETQRNKGNFPGRFSGRQFSNSRSEMNVSTLELGDSALYLCASSGGQRNTEAFFGQGTRLTVV.

The genes are TRBV5-1 and TRBJ2-2; tentative D call: TRBD1 (6 bases). CDR1 is SGHRS and CDR2 is YFSETQ in the germline V gene. The CDR3 extends over 14 amino acids. V lost 3 bases and J lost 7, with 13 bases in between. CDR3 nucleotide sequence: TGCGCCAGCAGCTCGCAGGGGTTGATCGGGGAGCTGTTTTTT. Translation: CASSSQGLIGELFF.

J is TRBJ1-1 and V is TRBV2; D is ambiguous. Trimming took 10 bases from V and 0 from J, leaving 9 bases between them. Germline assignment: CDR1 SNHLY and CDR2 FYNNEI. The CDR3 extends over 12 amino acids. The CDR3 nucleotides read TGTGCCACCGCTATGATGAACACTGAAGCTTTCTTT. This sequence encodes CATAMMNTEAFF.

The CDR3 spells CASSVPMTANYGYTF. The CDR3 nucleotides read TGTGCCAGCAGCGTCCCAATGACCGCTAACTATGGCTACACCTTC. The chain uses TRBV9 and TRBJ1-2; no reliable D call. The CDR3 is 15 amino acids. Looked up from germline, CDR1 is SGDLS and CDR2 is YYNGEE. Trimming pared 2 bases from V and 0 bases from J, leaving 11 bases between.